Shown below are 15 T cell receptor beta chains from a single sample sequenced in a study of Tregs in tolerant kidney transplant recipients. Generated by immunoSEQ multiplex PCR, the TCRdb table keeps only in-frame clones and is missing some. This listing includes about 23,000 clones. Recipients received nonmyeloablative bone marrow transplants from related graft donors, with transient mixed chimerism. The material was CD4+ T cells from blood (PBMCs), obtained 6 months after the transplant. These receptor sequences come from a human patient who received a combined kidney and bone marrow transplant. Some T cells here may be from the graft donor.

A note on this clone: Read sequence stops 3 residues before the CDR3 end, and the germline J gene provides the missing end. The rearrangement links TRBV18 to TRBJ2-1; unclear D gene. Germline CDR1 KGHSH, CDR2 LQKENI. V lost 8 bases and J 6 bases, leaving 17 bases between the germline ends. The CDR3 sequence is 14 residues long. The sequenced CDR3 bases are TGTGCCAGCCGACACGACCCCCCGGTCAATGAG. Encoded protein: CASRHDPPVNE. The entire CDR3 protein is CASRHDPPVNEQFF.

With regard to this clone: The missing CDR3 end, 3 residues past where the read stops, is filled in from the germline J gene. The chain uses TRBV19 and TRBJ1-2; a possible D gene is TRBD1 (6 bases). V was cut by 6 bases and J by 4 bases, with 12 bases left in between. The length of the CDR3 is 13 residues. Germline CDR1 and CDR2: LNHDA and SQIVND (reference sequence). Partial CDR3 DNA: TGTGCCAGTAGCCGGGGACACCCCTATGGC. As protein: CASSRGHPYG. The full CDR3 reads CASSRGHPYGYTF.

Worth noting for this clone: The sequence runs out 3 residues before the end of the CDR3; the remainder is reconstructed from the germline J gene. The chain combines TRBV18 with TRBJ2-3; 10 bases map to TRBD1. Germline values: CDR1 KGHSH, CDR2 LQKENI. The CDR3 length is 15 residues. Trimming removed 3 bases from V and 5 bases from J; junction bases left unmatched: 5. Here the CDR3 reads CASSPPGQGQDTQYF. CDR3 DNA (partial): TGTGCCAGCTCACCGCCGGGACAGGGGCAAGATACG.

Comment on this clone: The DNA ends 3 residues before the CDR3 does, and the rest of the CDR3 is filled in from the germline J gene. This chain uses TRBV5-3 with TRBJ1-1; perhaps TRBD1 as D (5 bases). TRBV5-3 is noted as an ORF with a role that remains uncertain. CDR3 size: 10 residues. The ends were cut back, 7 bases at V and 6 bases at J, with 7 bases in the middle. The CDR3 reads CARAGPEAFF. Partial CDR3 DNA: TGTGCCAGAGCAGGGCCTGAA.

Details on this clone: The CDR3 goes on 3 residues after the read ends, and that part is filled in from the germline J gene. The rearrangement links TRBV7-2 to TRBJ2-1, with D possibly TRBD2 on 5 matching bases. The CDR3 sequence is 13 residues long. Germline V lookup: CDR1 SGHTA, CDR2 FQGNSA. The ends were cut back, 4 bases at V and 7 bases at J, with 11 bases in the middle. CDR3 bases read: TGTGCCAGCAGCTCGACTACGGGGAATGAG. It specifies CASSSTTGNE. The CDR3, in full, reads CASSSTTGNEQFF.

The sequenced part of the CDR3 DNA is TGTGCCAGCGCGCCTAGCGGGAAGAGGCAAGAGACC. As protein: CASAPSGKRQET. The complete CDR3 reads CASAPSGKRQETQYF. The chain recombines TRBV6-2 or TRBV6-3 with TRBJ2-5; 9 nucleotides match TRBD2. With the read ending 3 residues before the CDR3 end, the germline J gene is used to fill in that end. The CDR3 runs to 15 residues. Germline V gene lookup returns CDR1 MNHEY and CDR2 SVGEGT. The V gene end was trimmed by 8 bases and the J gene end by 2 bases; junction bases not matched to a gene: 9.

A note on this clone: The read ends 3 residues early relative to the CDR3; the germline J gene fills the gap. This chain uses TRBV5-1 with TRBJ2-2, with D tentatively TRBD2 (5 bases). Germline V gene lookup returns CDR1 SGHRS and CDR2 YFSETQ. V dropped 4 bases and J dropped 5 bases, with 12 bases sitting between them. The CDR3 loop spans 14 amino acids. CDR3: CASSQTPGTGELFF. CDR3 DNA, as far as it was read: TGCGCCAGCAGCCAAACGCCGGGGACCGGGGAG. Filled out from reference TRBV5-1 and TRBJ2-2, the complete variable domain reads KAGVTQTPRYLIKTRGQQVTLSCSPISGHRSVSWYQQTPGQGLQFLFEYFSETQRNKGNFPGRFSGRQFSNSRSEMNVSTLELGDSALYLCASSQTPGTGELFFGEGSRLTVL.

The sequenced CDR3 bases are TGCGCCAGCAGTCGCATACATGCTCGTTTGAACACCGGGGAG. Protein: CASSRIHARLNTGE. The CDR3, in full, reads CASSRIHARLNTGELFF. The V and J genes are TRBV23-1 and TRBJ2-2; D not certain. The read ends 3 residues before the CDR3 terminus; that terminus is restored from the germline J gene. TRBV23-1 is assigned to the ORF class and has an uncertain function. Between the trimmed V and J ends, which lost 4 bases and 1 base, there was a span of 16 bases. This CDR3 spans 17 amino acids.

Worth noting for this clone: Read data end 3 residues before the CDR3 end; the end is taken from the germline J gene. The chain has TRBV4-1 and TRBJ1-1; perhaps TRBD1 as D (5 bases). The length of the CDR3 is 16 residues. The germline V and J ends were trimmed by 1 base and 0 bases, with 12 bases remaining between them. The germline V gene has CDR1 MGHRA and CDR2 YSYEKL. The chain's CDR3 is CASSQGRGSMNTEAFF. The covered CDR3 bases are TGCGCCAGCAGCCAAGGAAGGGGATCGATGAACACTGAA.

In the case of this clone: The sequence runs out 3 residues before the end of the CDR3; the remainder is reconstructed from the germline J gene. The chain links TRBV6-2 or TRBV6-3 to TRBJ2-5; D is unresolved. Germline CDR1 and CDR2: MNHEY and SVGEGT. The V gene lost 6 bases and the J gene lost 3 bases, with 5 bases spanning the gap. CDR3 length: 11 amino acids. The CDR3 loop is CASSPEETQYF. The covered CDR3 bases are TGTGCCAGCAGCCCCGAAGAGACC.

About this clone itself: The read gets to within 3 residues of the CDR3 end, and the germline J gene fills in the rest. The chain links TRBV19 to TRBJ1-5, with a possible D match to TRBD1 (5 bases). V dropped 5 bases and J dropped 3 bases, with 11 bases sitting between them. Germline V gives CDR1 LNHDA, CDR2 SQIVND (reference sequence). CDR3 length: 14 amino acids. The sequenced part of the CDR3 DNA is TGTGCCAGTAGTCCCGGACAATACAATCAGCCC. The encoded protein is CASSPGQYNQP. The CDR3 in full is CASSPGQYNQPQHF.

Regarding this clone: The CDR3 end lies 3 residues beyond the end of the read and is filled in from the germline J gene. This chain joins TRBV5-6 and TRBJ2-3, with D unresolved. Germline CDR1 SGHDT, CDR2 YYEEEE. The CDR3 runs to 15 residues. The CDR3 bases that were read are TGTGCCAGCAGCTTGGTTTTCCAGGCAGAAGGCGCG. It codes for CASSLVFQAEGA. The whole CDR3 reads CASSLVFQAEGAQYF.

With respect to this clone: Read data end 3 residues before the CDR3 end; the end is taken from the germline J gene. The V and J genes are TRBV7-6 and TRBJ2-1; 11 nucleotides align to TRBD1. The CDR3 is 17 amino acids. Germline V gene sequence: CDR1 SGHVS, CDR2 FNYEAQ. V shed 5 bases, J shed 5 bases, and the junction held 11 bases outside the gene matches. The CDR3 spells CASSARTGGAGNNEQFF. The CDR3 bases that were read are TGTGCCAGCAGCGCAAGGACAGGGGGCGCGGGGAACAATGAG.

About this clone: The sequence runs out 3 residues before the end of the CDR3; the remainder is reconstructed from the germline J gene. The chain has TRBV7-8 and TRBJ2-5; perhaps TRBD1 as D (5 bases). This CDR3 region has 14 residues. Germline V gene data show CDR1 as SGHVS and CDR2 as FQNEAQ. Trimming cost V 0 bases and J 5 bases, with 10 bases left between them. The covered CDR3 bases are TGTGCCAGCAGCTTAGCTACAGGCTCGGAGACC. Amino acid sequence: CASSLATGSET. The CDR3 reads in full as CASSLATGSETQYF.

The CDR3 DNA, read in part, is TGTGCCAGCAGCTTGGCGGTGTTGGGC. Translated: CASSLAVLG. The whole CDR3 reads CASSLAVLGYTF. This chain uses TRBV5-6 with TRBJ1-2; no definite D call. The read terminates 3 residues before the CDR3 end, so the remaining end is supplied by the germline J gene. The CDR3 loop spans 12 amino acids. The V gene's germline CDR1 is SGHDT and CDR2 YYEEEE.